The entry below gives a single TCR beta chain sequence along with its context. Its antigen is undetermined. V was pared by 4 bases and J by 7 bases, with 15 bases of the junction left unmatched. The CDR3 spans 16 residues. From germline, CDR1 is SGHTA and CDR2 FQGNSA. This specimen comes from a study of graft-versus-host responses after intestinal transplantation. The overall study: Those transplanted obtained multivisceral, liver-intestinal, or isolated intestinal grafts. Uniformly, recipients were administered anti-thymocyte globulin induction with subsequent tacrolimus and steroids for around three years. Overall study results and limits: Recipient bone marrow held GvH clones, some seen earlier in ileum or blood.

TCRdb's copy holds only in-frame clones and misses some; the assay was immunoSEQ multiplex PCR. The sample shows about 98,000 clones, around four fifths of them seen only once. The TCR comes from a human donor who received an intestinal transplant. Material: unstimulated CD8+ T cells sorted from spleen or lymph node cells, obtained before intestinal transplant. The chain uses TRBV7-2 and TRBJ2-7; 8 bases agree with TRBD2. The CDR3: CASSSSPRSGSLEQYF. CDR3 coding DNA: TGTGCCAGCAGCTCTTCCCCCCGGAGCGGGAGTTTGGAGCAGTACTTC.